The 13 T cell receptor beta chains in this list originate from one sample, sequenced in a study of shared clonotypes between healthy human individuals. Assay used: immunoSEQ multiplex PCR; TCRdb lists only in-frame clones, some missing. Here the sample spans about 600,000 clones, 97% being singletons. Input material: naive CD4+ T cells sorted from blood. The subset was: CD45RA+ positively selected. These receptors came from a woman aged 25-40 years in good health.

The chain is built from TRBV15 and TRBJ2-3; D perhaps matches TRBD2 (8 bases). The V gene's germline CDR1 is LNHNV and CDR2 YYDKDF (reference sequence). The CDR3 sequence is 14 residues long. V lost 6 bases, J lost 9 bases, and 19 bases lay in between. CDR3 sequence: CATRSGGPGGTQYF. CDR3 bases: TGTGCCACCAGGTCGGGAGGGCCAGGGGGGACGCAGTATTTT.

V is TRBV10-2 and J is TRBJ2-7; 7 nucleotides match TRBD1. Trimming took 6 bases from V and 0 from J; bases not matched to a gene: 8. Germline V gives CDR1 WSHSY, CDR2 SAAADI. The CDR3 has 15 residues. CDR3 sequence (DNA): TGCGCCAGCAGAAGGACAGGTCAGAGCTCCTACGAGCAGTACTTC. As protein: CASRRTGQSSYEQYF.

This clone was found once. The CDR3 DNA sequence: TGTGCCAGCTCACCTGGACTAGCGGGAGTATACGAGCAGTACTTC. Its translation: CASSPGLAGVYEQYF. This sequence joins TRBV18 and TRBJ2-7; 13 nucleotides match TRBD2. CDR1 and CDR2 from the germline V gene are KGHSH and LQKENI. The V segment lost 3 bases and the J segment 4 bases; nucleotides outside the gene matches: 3. CDR3 size: 15 residues.

V and J are TRBV9 and TRBJ2-2; possibly TRBD1 for D (7 bases). This CDR3 comprises 15 residues. Germline assignment: CDR1 SGDLS and CDR2 YYNGEE. V lost 4 bases and J lost 5, with 15 bases in between. The CDR3 protein is CASSPEGAGTGELFF. The CDR3 DNA sequence: TGTGCCAGCAGCCCGGAGGGGGCCGGGACCGGGGAGCTGTTTTTT.

The rearrangement joins TRBV29-1 to TRBJ1-2, with a possible D match to TRBD1 (5 bases). The ends were cut back, 6 bases at V and 2 bases at J, with 16 bases in the middle. There are 14 residues in the CDR3. The germline gives CDR1 SQVTM, CDR2 ANQGSEA. CDR3 amino acids: CSVATGLGNYGYTF. The CDR3 DNA reads as TGCAGCGTCGCAACGGGACTCGGAAACTATGGCTACACCTTC.

J is TRBJ2-5 and V is TRBV7-9; D not resolved. V was clipped by 1 base and J by 2 bases, with 11 bases between them. This CDR3 contains 15 residues. The germline V gene encodes CDR1 SEHNR and CDR2 FQNEAQ (reference sequence). The CDR3 nucleotides are TGTGCCAGCAGCTTAGGGCCGGACCTTCAAGAGACCCAGTACTTC. As protein: CASSLGPDLQETQYF.

The rearrangement uses TRBV29-1 and TRBJ2-1, with no clear D. This CDR3 comprises 18 residues. The V end was cut by 3 bases, the J end by 0 bases, with 21 bases between. CDR1 and CDR2 (germline): SQVTM, ANQGSEA. CDR3 region: CSVDLSYRYPSSYNEQFF. The CDR3 nucleotides read TGCAGCGTTGACCTTTCTTACCGCTACCCCAGCTCCTACAATGAGCAGTTCTTC.

CDR3 nucleotides: TGTGCCAGCTCACCACAGGGGGGCTACAATGAGCAGTTCTTC. Residues: CASSPQGGYNEQFF. The rearrangement uses TRBV18 and TRBJ2-1; D may correspond to TRBD1 or TRBD2 (6 bases each). The CDR3 extends over 14 amino acids. Per the germline V gene, CDR1 is KGHSH and CDR2 is LQKENI. The ends were cut back, 1 base at V and 3 bases at J, with 7 bases in the middle.

The V call is TRBV7-8, the J call TRBJ1-4, with 9 bases matching TRBD1. The ends lost 4 bases at V and 8 bases at J; junction bases unmatched: 11. Germline assignment: CDR1 SGHVS and CDR2 FQNEAQ. This CDR3 comprises 16 residues. The CDR3 protein is CASSSRDRAPREKLFF. Here the CDR3 DNA reads TGTGCCAGCAGCTCCCGGGACAGGGCGCCACGGGAAAAACTGTTTTTT. The full variable domain, in which reference TRBV7-8 and TRBJ1-4 provide the parts outside the CDR3, is GAGVSQSPRYKVAKRGQDVALRCDPISGHVSLFWYQQALGQGPEFLTYFQNEAQLDKSGLPSDRFFAERPEGSVSTLKIQRTQQEDSAVYLCASSSRDRAPREKLFFGSGTQLSVL.

The V call is TRBV5-1, the J call TRBJ2-1; 10 bases match TRBD2. The ends lost 4 bases at V and 6 bases at J; junction bases unmatched: 10. The germline gives CDR1 SGHRS, CDR2 YFSETQ. The CDR3 covers 16 residues. The CDR3 DNA reads TGCGCCAGCAGCGGGGTACTAGCGGGAAATGGCAATGAGCAGTTCTTC. Amino acid sequence: CASSGVLAGNGNEQFF.

The chain has TRBV6-1 and TRBJ2-7; 9 bases are a match to TRBD1. This CDR3 has 15 residues. The germline V gene has CDR1 MNHNS and CDR2 SASEGT. The trim removed 4 bases at V and 4 bases at J, leaving 8 bases unmatched. CDR3 DNA: TGTGCCAGCAGTGGCCCGGACAGGGGAATTTACGAGCAGTACTTC. Translated, it gives CASSGPDRGIYEQYF.

The chain is built from TRBV28 and TRBJ2-7; no firm D call. CDR3 size: 12 residues. Germline V gives CDR1 MDHEN, CDR2 SYDVKM. Trimming took 8 bases from V and 3 from J, leaving 11 bases between them. The CDR3 bases are TGTGCCAGCTATGCCCCCGACTACGAGCAGTACTTC. Its protein is CASYAPDYEQYF.

The rearrangement links TRBV5-4 to TRBJ2-5; 8 bases are shared with TRBD1. Trimming cost V 4 bases and J 0 bases; bases outside gene matches: 8. The length of the CDR3 is 16 residues. Germline V CDR1 and CDR2: SGHNT, YYREEE (reference sequence). This CDR3 is CASSETHRGNQETQYF. The CDR3 DNA follows: TGTGCCAGCAGCGAGACCCACAGGGGGAACCAAGAGACCCAGTACTTC.